This passage covers 20 T cell receptor beta chains from one sample sequenced in a study of blood T cells in healthy people across ages. The use of a sample-barcoded 5' primer and a J-beta primer mix characterized a second PCR of about 6 to 12 cycles. MiXCR was run by TCRdb on the 5' RACE reads, yielding one entry per CDR3 protein. The table lists more than 1.4 million distinct CDR3 sequences, roughly 40% of them singletons. The sample comprised blood. The receptor set was obtained from a woman aged 18 to 35 in good health.

V and J are TRBV12-3 or TRBV12-4 and TRBJ2-3, with 12 bases identical to TRBD2. The CDR3 extends over 14 amino acids. Germline trimming cut 5 bases from V and 7 bases from J; bases unmatched to any gene: 4. The CDR3 spells CASSKLAGGNTQYF. In nucleotides, the CDR3 is TGTGCCAGCAGTAAACTAGCGGGGGGTAATACGCAGTATTTT.

J is TRBJ2-5 and V is TRBV20-1, with D uncertain. Looked up from germline, CDR1 is DFQATT and CDR2 is SNEGSKA (reference sequence). The CDR3 has 13 residues. V lost 0 bases and J 3 bases, leaving 8 bases between the germline ends. As DNA, the CDR3 is TGCAGTGCTAGAGATCCTACGAAAGAGACCCAGTACTTC. Amino acids: CSARDPTKETQYF.

This chain connects TRBV7-9 to TRBJ2-1; 8 bases map to TRBD2. The V segment lost 1 base and the J segment 6 bases; nucleotides outside the gene matches: 8. Germline V gene data show CDR1 as SEHNR and CDR2 as FQNEAQ (reference sequence). The CDR3 is made up of 16 amino acids. DNA for the CDR3: TGTGCCAGCAGCTTAGTTCTCCCGCTAGCGGGCAATGAGCAGTTCTTC. Amino acid sequence: CASSLVLPLAGNEQFF.

The V call is TRBV7-2, the J call TRBJ2-3; 7 nucleotides agree with TRBD2. The trim removed 1 base at V and 9 bases at J, leaving 10 bases unmatched. The CDR3 covers 15 residues. Germline V gives CDR1 SGHTA, CDR2 FQGNSA. CDR3 coding DNA: TGTGCCAGCAGCTTAGTCTCGGGACTATACGACACGCAGTATTTT. Its translation: CASSLVSGLYDTQYF. Based on the CDR3 plus reference TRBV7-2 and TRBJ2-3, the full variable domain is GAGVSQSPSNKVTEKGKDVELRCDPISGHTALYWYRQSLGQGLEFLIYFQGNSAPDKSGLPSDRFSAERTGGSVSTLTIQRTQQEDSAVYLCASSLVSGLYDTQYFGPGTRLTVL.

The rearrangement joins TRBV12-3 or TRBV12-4 to TRBJ1-5, with TRBD1 matching over 7 bases. This CDR3 comprises 14 residues. V shed 5 bases and J 7 bases; nucleotides not matched to a gene: 8. This CDR3 is CASSPTGHGQPQHF. The CDR3, as DNA: TGTGCCAGCAGTCCGACAGGGCATGGGCAGCCCCAGCATTTT.

The chain employs TRBV28 and TRBJ2-4; TRBD1 matches at 10 bases. The J call may be faulty, since TRBJ2-5 better matches the DNA end. Germline assignment: CDR1 MDHEN and CDR2 SYDVKM. CDR3 length equals 18 residues. CDR3 sequence reads: CASSTAKDRGRREETQYF. In DNA, the CDR3 is TGTGCCAGCAGTACCGCTAAAGACAGGGGGCGGCGGGAAGAGACCCAGTACTTC.

This chain uses TRBV7-9 with TRBJ2-2, with D perhaps TRBD2 (7 bases). CDR1 is SEHNR and CDR2 is FQNEAQ in the germline V gene (reference sequence). CDR3 length equals 16 residues. V lost 9 bases and J 0 bases, leaving 17 bases between the germline ends. The CDR3 protein is CASIQGGLANTGELFF. The CDR3 bases are TGTGCCAGTATACAGGGAGGGCTCGCGAACACCGGGGAGCTGTTTTTT.

This chain uses TRBV5-1 with TRBJ2-1, with D perhaps being TRBD1 or TRBD2 (5 bases each). The last part of the DNA fits TRBJ2-7 better; the J call may be wrong. There are 14 residues in the CDR3. Germline V gene data show CDR1 as SGHRS and CDR2 as YFSETQ. The CDR3 is CASSLGDPHNEQYF. Here the CDR3 DNA reads TGCGCCAGCAGCTTGGGGGACCCTCACAATGAGCAGTACTTC.

In its sample, this clonotype was seen a few times. The chain links TRBV6-5 to TRBJ2-7, with 7 bases lining up with TRBD1. This CDR3 is 14 amino acids long. Germline CDR1 reads MNHEY; CDR2 reads SVGAGI. V was pared by 4 bases and J by 7 bases, with 10 bases of the junction left unmatched. The CDR3 DNA reads as TGTGCCAGCAGTTTTCAGGGGGTAGTTTCAGAGCAGTACTTC. This translates into CASSFQGVVSEQYF.

The CDR3 loop reads CASGLGGRVETQYF. The CDR3 DNA reads as TGTGCTAGTGGTTTGGGCGGGAGGGTAGAGACCCAGTACTTC. The J gene is TRBJ2-5, the V gene TRBV12-5; 9 bases are shared with TRBD2. The CDR3 is 14 amino acids. Per germline, CDR1 LGHNT and CDR2 FRNRAP. V was pared by 1 base and J by 4 bases, with 1 base of the junction left unmatched.

This clonotype was detected a few times. This rearrangement joins TRBV6-6 to TRBJ2-3; 9 nucleotides align to TRBD1. Trimming cost V 2 bases and J 1 base; bases outside gene matches: 4. CDR3 length: 16 amino acids. From germline, CDR1 is MNHNY and CDR2 SVGAGI (reference sequence). The CDR3 coding sequence is TGTGCCAGCAGTTACACCTGGACAGGGGGCACAGATACGCAGTATTTT. Amino acid sequence: CASSYTWTGGTDTQYF.

The CDR3 region is CSARTPRDYQETQYF. In DNA, the CDR3 is TGCAGTGCTAGGACACCCCGGGACTATCAAGAGACCCAGTACTTC. V usage is TRBV20-1 and J usage is TRBJ2-5; TRBD2 aligns across 7 bases. CDR3 length: 15 residues. Trimming cost V 3 bases and J 2 bases; bases outside gene matches: 9. The germline V gene has CDR1 DFQATT and CDR2 SNEGSKA (reference sequence).

The V call is TRBV20-1, the J call TRBJ1-2; 10 nucleotides agree with TRBD1. The J segment lost 3 bases and the V segment lost 3 bases, leaving 7 bases of the junction unmatched. The CDR3 loop spans 15 amino acids. CDR1 and CDR2 (germline): DFQATT, SNEGSKA (reference sequence). The CDR3 loop is CSARVVGTGDYGYTF. The CDR3 DNA reads as TGCAGTGCTAGGGTGGTCGGGACAGGGGACTATGGCTACACCTTC.

CDR3 DNA: TGCAGTGCTAGATTGGGGGACAGACCTAACACCGGGGAGCTGTTTTTT. It specifies CSARLGDRPNTGELFF. V is TRBV20-1 and J is TRBJ2-2, with 7 bases that match TRBD1. The CDR3 spans 16 residues. The V and J ends lost 2 bases and 2 bases, in that order; junction bases with no gene match: 8. The germline gives CDR1 DFQATT, CDR2 SNEGSKA (reference sequence).

This clonotype has a single count. The chain carries TRBV25-1 and TRBJ2-2, with 9 bases lining up with TRBD2. This CDR3 has 18 residues. The junction had 16 bases not matched to a gene; V was cut back by 7 bases and J by 4 bases. Germline CDR1 reads MGHDK; CDR2 reads SYGVNS. The CDR3 is CASKKLSGGPSPTGELFF. CDR3 DNA sequence: TGTGCCAGCAAAAAACTTAGCGGGGGACCCTCCCCCACCGGGGAGCTGTTTTTT.

This clonotype was recorded at least ten times. The chain carries TRBV9 and TRBJ2-1; 9 bases line up with TRBD2. Germline lookup yields CDR1 SGDLS and CDR2 YYNGEE. Losses at the gene ends were 1 base for V and 8 bases for J; bases not matched to a gene: 4. This CDR3 is 14 amino acids long. CDR3 protein: CASSVRGGAYEQFF. As DNA, the CDR3 is TGTGCCAGCAGCGTACGCGGGGGGGCCTATGAGCAGTTCTTC.

V gene TRBV6-5 combines with J gene TRBJ1-2; 12 nucleotides agree with TRBD1. The ends lost 6 bases at V and 6 bases at J; junction bases unmatched: 5. The CDR3 is 14 amino acids. The germline V gene encodes CDR1 MNHEY and CDR2 SVGAGI. The CDR3 DNA reads as TGTGCCAGCAGGCGGGACAGGGGGCCAGATGGCTACACCTTC. This encodes CASRRDRGPDGYTF.

The gene calls are TRBV25-1 and TRBJ1-5, with TRBD1 matching 8 bases. After removal of 4 bases from V and 5 bases from J, the junction contained 7 bases not matched to a gene. Looked up from germline, CDR1 is MGHDK and CDR2 is SYGVNS. The CDR3 consists of 15 residues. The DNA of the CDR3 is TGTGCCAGCAGTGCCCAAGGACAGGGTCATCAGCCCCAGCATTTT. It translates to CASSAQGQGHQPQHF.

V and J are TRBV20-1 and TRBJ2-1; TRBD2 is a possible D gene (5 bases). Trimming took off 0 bases at V and 13 bases at J, with 16 bases between the two ends. Germline CDR1 and CDR2: DFQATT and SNEGSKA (reference sequence). The CDR3 runs to 13 residues. CDR3 sequence: CSAREAVQETQFF. DNA of the CDR3: TGCAGTGCTAGAGAAGCGGTTCAAGAGACCCAGTTCTTC.

The rearrangement joins TRBV6-6 to TRBJ2-2; 9 nucleotides align to TRBD1. The CDR3 is 16 residues long. Germline CDR1 and CDR2: MNHNY and SVGAGI (reference sequence). V lost 10 bases and J lost 6; bases outside the gene matches: 15. Here the CDR3 reads CAIVDRDRVDAGELFF. CDR3 nucleotides: TGTGCCATCGTTGACCGGGACAGGGTAGACGCCGGGGAGCTGTTTTTT.